This T cell receptor beta chain was sequenced during a study of Graves' ophthalmopathy and Graves' hyperthyroidism listed by TCRdb under 2018. Notes on the research overall: Peripheral blood was collected at initial diagnosis, before any treatment. In total, approximately 130 blood samples were TCR-sequenced: roughly 45 ophthalmopathy, some 75 hyperthyroidism and roughly 17 hyperthyroidism-to-ophthalmopathy patients. After sampling, hyperthyroidism patients received methimazole starting at 30 mg daily, and ophthalmopathy patients received high-dose intravenous methylprednisolone. In more than five hyperthyroidism patients, T-cell repertoires of thyroid tissue and blood were compared. TCR beta repertoire signatures were used to distinguish Graves' ophthalmopathy from Graves' hyperthyroidism and to predict progression to ophthalmopathy. A discovery set of about a hundred patients (around 45 ophthalmopathy, 60 or so stable hyperthyroidism) was enrolled to explore V-J signatures distinguishing ophthalmopathy from hyperthyroidism. For independent validation, a separate cohort was made up of around 19 hyperthyroidism patients plus 17 patients who later progressed from hyperthyroidism to ophthalmopathy. Broad study findings and their caveats: No statistical method was used to predetermine the sample size, and group allocation was not hidden from the investigators. In cross-validation, the 13-signature model distinguished ophthalmopathy from stable hyperthyroidism with 87.88% sensitivity and 81.08% specificity, while in the test set the corresponding values were roughly 80% and 75%. Most of the expanded thyroid clonotypes with a frequency above 0.001 were also detected in blood, and it was suggested that the thyroid immune response may be reflected by blood repertoires. In validation, the model predicted ophthalmopathy progression with more than 70% sensitivity and 72.22% specificity; more than ten predicted patients were CT-confirmed with GO in a median of 6.5 months.

Via the germline V gene, CDR1 is SGHVS and CDR2 FNYEAQ. Trimming removed 1 base from V and 1 base from J, leaving 8 bases between the germline ends. The CDR3 runs 15 residues from the cysteine to the phenylalanine. The DNA shown is the 45-base CDR3, in frame from base 1. For repertoire sequencing, the TCR beta CDR3 regions were amplified from RNA transcripts. The first round was an RT-PCR using HTBI primers with the Qiagen OneStep RT-PCR kit, and this first round was followed by a second-round multiplex PCR, then size selection and purification. Sequencing of the libraries was carried out on an Illumina HiSeq2000 in paired-end mode with 100 bp reads. Per the original workflow: Reads were processed with SOAPnuke, discarding reads with adapters, uncalled bases, mean Phred below 15, or no exact constant-primer or identifier match. High-quality paired reads were merged with COPE v1.2.5. Unique nucleotide sequences were defined as clonotypes and aligned to IMGT TRB V, D and J references using MiTCR v1.1. The analysis was limited to V-J combinations with a frequency above 0.0001, which together covered over 99% of the repertoires. For each V-J combination, a TCR clonal expansion and chaos score was defined as F50 clonal expansion divided by the chaos observed in the TCRdist matrix. Welch's t-statistics and random forest were used to reduce the features to 10 to 15 V-J combinations, which were then used as input to a naive Bayes classifier. The Morisita-Horn index was used to measure how similar the thyroid and blood repertoires were. TCRdb reprocessed the public reads (quality trimming at Q25 with fastp, clone calling with MiXCR) and kept in-frame beta chains. A single entry per CDR3 protein holds the most common genes and DNA from its merged rows. None of the V and J calls come from the authors' own analysis; TCRdb made them. This sample comprises around 40,000 distinct CDR3 sequences, around 50% of them detected only once. In total, the top ten clones hold roughly 18% of the sample.

The ophthalmopathy patients had moderately to severely active disease, with a Clinical Activity Score of 3 or higher, a NOSPECS grade of 4 or higher, and a disease duration of less than 3 months. Patients were excluded if they had other autoimmune diseases, uncontrolled infections, pregnancy or lactation. Clinical symptoms, serum thyroxine, TRAb, thyroid ultrasound and orbital computed tomography were used for diagnosis. Ficoll-Paque density gradient centrifugation was used to isolate PBMCs from around 10 ml of fresh peripheral blood. Total RNA was extracted using Trizol reagent, and RNA quality was checked on an Agilent 2100 Bioanalyzer. Based on its abundance in the sample, this clonotype is medium-sized (0.01 to 0.1%). Its antigen target is currently unknown. Base quality data are lacking; no much larger clone is found one base away.

The source material was peripheral blood. The sequence joins TRBV7-6 to TRBJ2-1, and perhaps TRBD1 as D gene, on 5 matching bases. This sequence originates from an adult man with Graves' ophthalmopathy. The CDR3 is CASSLGQTSYNEQFF. The nucleotide sequence reads as follows: TGTGCCAGCAGCTTAGGACAGACATCCTACAATGAGCAGTTCTTC.